This T cell receptor (beta chain) was retrieved from a study of blood T cell repertoires in COVID-19 (TCRdb year 2020). Some background on the complete study: The collaborator samples originated in the United States, Italy and Spain and spanned the acute and convalescent phases of COVID-19. The samples were drawn from two sources: the first 160 participants of the ongoing ImmuneRACE study, and 1,254 subjects contributed by 6 global collaborators. HLA class I and class II types, where available, came from metadata supplied by the sample provider rather than from assay-based typing. A freely available public database, intended as a resource for researchers studying the immune response to SARS-CoV-2, is where the repertoires were released. The dataset comprised deeply sampled blood TCRbeta repertoires from subjects exposed to, actively infected with, or recovered from COVID-19. Sample metadata almost always included a de-identified subject ID, COVID-19 status, age in years and sex. The prospective study material was composed of cDNA or gDNA derived from T cells, B-cell-depleted T cells, or PBMCs. The full study reports these points: Clinical and demographic metadata were provided uncurated, with the amount varying by source and participant.

TCRbeta CDR3 regions were amplified from genomic DNA using the immunoSEQ Assay, a bias-controlled multiplex PCR. Concerning the study's data processing: The number of nucleated cells in each sample was estimated by amplification of reference gene primers within the assay. To quantify the absolute abundance of each unique TCRbeta CDR3 rearrangement, sequence reads were collapsed and filtered. For each sample, productive Simpson clonality was calculated as the square root of Simpson's diversity index over productive rearrangements. Imported from immuneACCESS, the table was reduced by TCRdb to in-frame sequences with V and J called. These copies leave out some clones; in studies compared against another copy, an unresolved V gene accounts for under half, and the cause of the remainder is not known. That table is the source of V, J and clone size, and D and trimming were worked out from the DNA. This sample holds roughly 100,000 clones; more than 85% were observed only once. The top ten constitute 4.2% of the sample.

Here V drops 1 base and J drops 5 bases, and the junction holds 6 bases not matched to any gene. The germline V gene (reference sequence) supplies CDR1 MNHEY and CDR2 SMNVEV. CDR3 length: 18 amino acids, cysteine to phenylalanine. The DNA shown is the 54-base CDR3, in frame from base 1. Comment on this clone: This clone's antigen is unknown. It has no much larger one-base neighbor in the sample; base qualities were not kept.

Each collaborating institution followed its own protocols to collect whole blood in K2EDTA tubes. For TCRbeta analysis, collaborator samples were shipped as frozen whole blood, as isolated PBMCs, or as DNA extracted from either sample type. Sequencing was done on a sample of peripheral blood. The sequence derives from a young man with acute or convalescent COVID-19. The chain links TRBV27 with TRBJ2-1, with TRBD2 matching 15 junction bases. The DNA sequence is TGTGCCAGCAGTTTATATTCGGGACTAGCGGGAGGTAACAATGAGCAGTTCTTC. Its amino acids are CASSLYSGLAGGNNEQFF.